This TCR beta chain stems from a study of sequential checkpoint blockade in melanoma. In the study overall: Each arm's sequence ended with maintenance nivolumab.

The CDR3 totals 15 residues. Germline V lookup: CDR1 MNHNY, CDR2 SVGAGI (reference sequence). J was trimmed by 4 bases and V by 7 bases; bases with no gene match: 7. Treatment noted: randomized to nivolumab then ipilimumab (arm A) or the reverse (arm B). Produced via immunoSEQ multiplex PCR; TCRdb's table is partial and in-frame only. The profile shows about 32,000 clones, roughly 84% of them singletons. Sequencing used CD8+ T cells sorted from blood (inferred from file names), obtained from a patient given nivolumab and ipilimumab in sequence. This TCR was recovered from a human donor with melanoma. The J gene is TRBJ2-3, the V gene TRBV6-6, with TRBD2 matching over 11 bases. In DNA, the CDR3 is TGTGCCAGCAACAAACTAGCGGGAGACGCAGATACGCAGTATTTT. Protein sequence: CASNKLAGDADTQYF.